This T cell receptor beta chain was documented in a study of shared T cell receptors in the human thymus (dated by TCRdb to the early 2020s). At the level of the whole study: The study examined how the human thymus generates shared, self-reactive T-cell receptor alpha chains.

In regard to this clone: What this receptor recognizes is not known. Per-nucleotide qualities are absent, and no much larger clonotype sits a single base away.

Receptor amplification or capture employed the immunoSEQ multiplex PCR assay. TCRdb limited this immuneACCESS table to in-frame rearrangements with V and J called. A share of clones is missing; checked studies link under half to unresolved V genes, and the rest is unexplained. This sample holds hundreds of thousands of clones; 88% were observed only once. The ten most abundant clones make up 0.01% of the sample. These data also formed part of another study, on human thymus T cells. From that second study: In Finland, the donors were immunologically healthy infants who were having open corrective cardiac surgery for congenital heart defects. Thymus tissue was collected as surgical resects that were removed during corrective cardiac surgery. Usage of V and J gene segments appeared to be biased in both the thymic and the peripheral blood repertoires. According to the related research, thymic TCR repertoires were highly overlapping among unrelated individuals. The study described the TCR alpha and beta repertoires in under ten infant thymus samples and four matching peripheral blood samples. The infant donors were roughly 7 to 244 days old, and the cohort included several males and a couple of females. Thymocytes were released mechanically from tissue and stored at -70 °C as pellets of about 9-32 million cells. A QIAsymphony instrument was used to extract genomic DNA from frozen cell pellets. The immunoSEQ multiplex PCR assay was used to amplify the TCRB and TCRAD loci from a standardized quantity of quality-controlled genomic DNA. The amplicons spanned the V(D)J region and were long enough to cover the CDR3 and allow V and J genes to be identified. The amplicons were sequenced on an Illumina platform via the commercial immunoSEQ service. Primer bias and sequencing errors were corrected using previously described methods, and TCRAD and TCRB definitions followed the IMGT database. Analysis of the repertoires was done with immunoSEQ Analyzer 3.0 and VDJTools and included basic statistics, V/J segment usage, diversity estimates, rarefaction and pairwise overlap. Chao1, ChaoE, Efron-Thisted, Shannon and inverse Simpson indices were used to estimate diversity, which was also estimated on datasets down-sampled to the smallest sample. Repertoire overlap used strict matching of CDR3 nucleotide sequence, V gene and J gene, with Jaccard-based multidimensional scaling clustering. On average, thymus samples gave around 880,000 unique TCRB clonotypes, whereas blood samples gave about 84,000.

The sample comprised thymocytes. This TCR derives from a boy under two years old with a congenital heart defect. Donor details come from another sample of the same person, matched by shared clones.

Read as DNA, the sequence is TGCGCCAGCAGCTTGGGACGGACAGAGAACACTGAAGCTTTCTTT. Protein translation: CASSLGRTENTEAFF. The rearranged chain carries TRBV5-1 and TRBJ1-1; the D segment could be TRBD1, given 6 matching bases. Its CDR3 holds 15 amino acids, cysteine through phenylalanine. Only the CDR3 DNA is retained, 45 bases long and in frame from the first base. CDR1 and CDR2 are drawn from the germline V gene: SGHRS, YFSETQ. Relative to germline, V is 0 bases shorter and J is 1 base shorter, with 10 bases between their ends.